The 8 T cell receptor beta chains below were found in one sample sequenced in a study of tissue T cells after allogeneic stem cell transplantation. Specified time point: mouse harvest day 14 after allogeneic transplant. Tail vein injection delivered 10^7 T-cell-depleted bone marrow cells and 10^6 splenic CD5+ T cells. Assay: immunoSEQ multiplex PCR; the TCRdb copy retains only in-frame clones and omits some. The table includes about 2,100 clones, approximately 45% detected once. Sequences were obtained from lymph node tissue. These receptors were taken from a female BALB/c mouse given C57BL/6 T cells with graft-versus-host disease after an allogeneic hematopoietic cell transplant.

About this clone: Mouse germline and gene names are used. The read ends 1 residue shy of where the CDR3 ends; the end is completed using the germline J gene. This rearrangement joins TRBV12-1 to TRBJ2-4, with D unresolved. Trimming took off 0 bases at V and 0 bases at J, with 6 bases between the two ends. Germline CDR1 SGHSN, CDR2 HYEKVE. The CDR3 extends over 14 amino acids. This CDR3 reads CASSLVGSQNTLYF. The CDR3 DNA, read in part, is TGTGCCAGCTCTCTCGTGGGTAGTCAAAACACCTTGTAC.

This clone turned up a few times. The gene symbols are mouse symbols. The CDR3 end lies 1 residue beyond the end of the read and is filled in from the germline J gene. This chain connects TRBV26 to TRBJ1-4, with 10 nucleotides matching TRBD1. CDR1 and CDR2 (germline): KGHPV, FQNQEV (reference sequence). The CDR3 spans 15 residues. J gave up 3 bases and V 4 bases, and 2 bases lay outside the gene matches. CDR3 DNA, as far as it was read: TGTGCCAGCAGTCGACAGGGGGCAGCCAACGAAAGATTATTT. Translation gives CASSRQGAANERLF. The entire CDR3 reads CASSRQGAANERLFF.

This clone was seen a handful of times. Genes here carry mouse names. The sequenced CDR3 bases are TGTGCCAGCAGTATATCTGGGGTTGAACAGTAC. Protein product: CASSISGVEQY. The full CDR3 protein reads CASSISGVEQYF. V is TRBV19 and J is TRBJ2-7; D perhaps matches TRBD2 (6 bases). The read terminates 1 residue ahead of where the CDR3 ends, so the germline J gene completes it. Trimming took 1 base from V and 6 from J, leaving 8 bases between them. The CDR3 sequence is 12 residues long. Germline V lookup: CDR1 FNHDT, CDR2 SITEND (reference sequence).

Worth noting for this clone: Gene names denote mouse genes. The observed sequence ends 1 residue before the CDR3 terminus, with the missing tail filled in from the germline J gene. The chain employs TRBV13-2 and TRBJ2-4, with D maybe TRBD1 (6 bases). The CDR3 loop spans 14 amino acids. Trimming removed 4 bases from V and 0 bases from J, with 9 bases in between. CDR1 is NNHNN, CDR2 SYGAGS, per germline (reference sequence). The DNA read from the CDR3 is TGTGCCAGCGGTAGGACAGAAAGTCAAAACACCTTGTAC. This translates into CASGRTESQNTLY. The CDR3 in full is CASGRTESQNTLYF.

Judged by abundance, this clone is large (0.1 to 1%). Genes here carry mouse names. The read halts 1 residue ahead of the CDR3 end, with the missing end drawn from the germline J gene. The J gene is TRBJ2-3, the V gene TRBV3; TRBD2 matches at 7 bases. The ends lost 1 base at V and 0 bases at J; junction bases unmatched: 1. Germline assignment: CDR1 SNHLY and CDR2 FYNGKV (reference sequence). This CDR3 is built from 15 residues. CDR3 in amino acids: CASSLDGGSAETLYF. The sequenced CDR3 bases are TGTGCCAGCAGCTTAGATGGGGGGAGTGCAGAAACGCTGTAT.

Regarding this clone: These gene names are mouse names. The read stops 1 residue short of the end of the CDR3; the missing end is completed from the germline J gene. V is TRBV13-2 and J is TRBJ2-2, with D possibly matching TRBD1 (5 bases). V dropped 3 bases and J dropped 3 bases, with 6 bases sitting between them. From germline, CDR1 is NNHNN and CDR2 SYGAGS (reference sequence). The CDR3 length is 13 residues. Incomplete CDR3 DNA: TGTGCCAGCGGTGCCAGGGACACCGGGCAGCTCTAC. Amino acids: CASGARDTGQLY. The whole CDR3 reads CASGARDTGQLYF.

For this clone: Mouse names are used for the genes. The covered CDR3 bases are TGCTCCAGCAGTCAGGGGGGGGGCGCGGACACCGGGCAGCTCTAC. It translates to CSSSQGGGADTGQLY. In full, the CDR3 reads CSSSQGGGADTGQLYF. V usage is TRBV23 and J usage is TRBJ2-2; TRBD2, the D gene given by the table, was not confirmed from the DNA. The read terminates 1 residue before the CDR3 end, so the remaining end is supplied by the germline J gene. The CDR3 is made up of 16 amino acids. Germline V gene lookup returns CDR1 KGHTA and CDR2 FQNQQP.

Note on this clone: Gene labels here are mouse ones. The CDR3 is cut off 1 residue early in the read; its end comes from the germline J gene. V is TRBV29 and J is TRBJ2-7; D unclear. Germline CDR1 and CDR2: MSHET and SYDVDS. Trimming removed 0 bases at V and 6 bases at J, with 3 bases between. There are 11 residues in the CDR3. The CDR3 bases that were read are TGTGCTAGCAGTTTATCGCTTGAACAGTAC. Amino acids: CASSLSLEQY. The full CDR3 is CASSLSLEQYF.